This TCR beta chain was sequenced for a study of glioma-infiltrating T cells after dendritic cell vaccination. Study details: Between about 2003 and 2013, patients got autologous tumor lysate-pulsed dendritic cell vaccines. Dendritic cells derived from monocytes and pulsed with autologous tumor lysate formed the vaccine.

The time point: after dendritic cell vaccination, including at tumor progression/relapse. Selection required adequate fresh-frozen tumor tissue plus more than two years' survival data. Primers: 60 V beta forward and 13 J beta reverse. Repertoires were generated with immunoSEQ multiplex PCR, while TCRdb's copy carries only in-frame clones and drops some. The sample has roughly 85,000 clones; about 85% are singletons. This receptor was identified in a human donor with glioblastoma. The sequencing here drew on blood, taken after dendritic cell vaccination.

The CDR3 DNA is TGTGCCAGCAGCCGGGACAGCCTGAACACCGGGGAGCTGTTTTTT. This translates into CASSRDSLNTGELFF. This sequence joins TRBV5-4 and TRBJ2-2, with 7 bases aligning to TRBD1. Germline CDR1 is SGHNT and CDR2 is YYREEE (reference sequence). With 4 bases clipped from V and 1 base from J, the junction kept 4 bases outside the gene matches. The CDR3 totals 15 residues.